A single sample gave rise to the 9 T cell receptor beta chains below, sequenced in a study of CD8 T cells in Susac syndrome. Reverse transcription of about 0.45 to 1 ug RNA was performed with random hexamers. TCRdb processed the immunoSEQ multiplex PCR reads anew with MiXCR; each CDR3 protein has one entry. The sample holds hundreds of thousands of distinct CDR3 sequences, 80% to 90% seen once. The material sequenced was CD8+ T cells from PBMCs. The receptors originated from a human donor with multiple sclerosis.

The genes are TRBV7-9 and TRBJ1-1; D not resolved. The V gene's germline CDR1 is SEHNR and CDR2 FQNEAQ (reference sequence). V lost 1 base, J lost 6 bases, and 9 bases lay in between. CDR3 length: 13 amino acids. CDR3 sequence: CASSLGASPEAFF. DNA for the CDR3: TGTGCCAGCAGCTTAGGCGCTAGCCCTGAAGCTTTCTTT.

J is TRBJ2-1 and V is TRBV27; TRBD2 is a possible D gene (7 bases). CDR1 is MNHEY, CDR2 SMNVEV, per germline (reference sequence). The germline V and J ends were trimmed by 5 bases and 5 bases, with 19 bases remaining between them. The CDR3 length is 16 residues. Here the CDR3 reads CASSRTPGGPNNEQFF. Here the CDR3 DNA reads TGTGCCAGCAGTCGTACCCCGGGGGGCCCAAACAATGAGCAGTTCTTC.

The CDR3 coding sequence is TGTGCCAGCAGCCAATATTCCCCCGGGGGATATGGCAATCAGCCCCAGCATTTT. This sequence encodes CASSQYSPGGYGNQPQHF. The chain recombines TRBV3-1 with TRBJ1-5; D perhaps matches TRBD1 (5 bases). CDR1 is LGHDT, CDR2 YNNKEL, per germline (reference sequence). Trimming left V 2 bases short and J 2 bases short, with 19 bases between. The CDR3 has 18 residues.

V gene TRBV13 combines with J gene TRBJ2-2; TRBD2 matches at 8 bases. V gave up 5 bases and J gave up 9 bases; unmatched junction bases: 8. CDR3 size: 14 residues. Germline CDR1 is PRHDT and CDR2 is FYEKMQ (reference sequence). CDR3 DNA: TGTGCCAGCAGCCCCGGAGCGGGAGCCCGGGAGCTGTTTTTT. Residues: CASSPGAGARELFF.

The CDR3 nucleotides are TGCAGCGTTGGTCGTTACGGACAGGGGAAAGGCTACACCTTC. Amino acid sequence: CSVGRYGQGKGYTF. The chain couples TRBV29-1 to TRBJ1-2; 9 bases align to TRBD1. The CDR3 runs 14 residues. Germline CDR1 SQVTM, CDR2 ANQGSEA. The J segment lost 8 bases and the V segment lost 4 bases, leaving 11 bases of the junction unmatched.

This rearrangement joins TRBV14 to TRBJ2-1; 14 bases align to TRBD2. CDR3 length: 17 residues. The germline V gene encodes CDR1 SGHDN and CDR2 FVKESK. Unmatched junction bases numbered 8, after V lost 3 bases and J lost 7 bases. The DNA for the CDR3 is TGTGCCAGCAGCCAGGGAAGACTAGCGGGAGGGGCGAATGAGCAGTTCTTC. Protein: CASSQGRLAGGANEQFF.

The V and J genes are TRBV28 and TRBJ2-7; TRBD1 is a possible D gene (5 bases). V was cut by 3 bases and J by 7 bases, with 16 bases left in between. The CDR3 covers 14 residues. The V gene's germline CDR1 is MDHEN and CDR2 SYDVKM. The CDR3 is CASSFPQGPQEQYF. The CDR3 coding sequence is TGTGCCAGCAGTTTCCCCCAGGGTCCCCAGGAGCAGTACTTC. The full variable domain, its missing parts supplied by reference TRBV28 and TRBJ2-7, is DVKVTQSSRYLVKRTGEKVFLECVQDMDHENMFWYRQDPGLGLRLIYFSYDVKMKEKGDIPEGYSVSREKKERFSLILESASTNQTSMYLCASSFPQGPQEQYFGPGTRLTVT.

This rearrangement joins TRBV30 to TRBJ2-7; no firm D call. The germline CDR1 and CDR2 sequences are GTSNPN and SVGIG (reference sequence). V lost 0 bases, J lost 4 bases, and 7 bases lay in between. This CDR3 comprises 12 residues. The CDR3 sequence: CAWSVMGYEQYF. The CDR3 nucleotides read TGTGCCTGGAGTGTAATGGGTTACGAGCAGTACTTC.

The rearrangement links TRBV15 to TRBJ2-1, with D maybe TRBD1 (6 bases). The CDR3 runs 17 residues. Germline CDR1 LNHNV, CDR2 YYDKDF (reference sequence). Trimming removed 0 bases from V and 1 base from J, with 13 bases in between. This CDR3 reads CATSRDTGDISYNEQFF. As DNA, the CDR3 is TGTGCCACCAGCAGAGATACCGGGGACATTTCCTACAATGAGCAGTTCTTC. The full variable domain, with the rest looked up from reference TRBV15 and TRBJ2-1, is DAMVIQNPRYQVTQFGKPVTLSCSQTLNHNVMYWYQQKSSQAPKLLFHYYDKDFNNEADTPDNFQSRRPNTSFCFLDIRSPGLGDTAMYLCATSRDTGDISYNEQFFGPGTRLTVL.